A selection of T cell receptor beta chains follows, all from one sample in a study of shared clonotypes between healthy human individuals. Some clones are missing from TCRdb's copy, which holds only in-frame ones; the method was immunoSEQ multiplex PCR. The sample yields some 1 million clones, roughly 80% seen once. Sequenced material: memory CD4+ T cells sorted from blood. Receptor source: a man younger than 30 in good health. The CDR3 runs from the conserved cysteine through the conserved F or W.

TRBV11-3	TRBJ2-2	CASSYAGELFF
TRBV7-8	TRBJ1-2	CASSLVGTGGLINYGYTF
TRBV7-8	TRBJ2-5	CASSLVGGLMGETQYF
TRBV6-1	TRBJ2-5	CASSEGTGVWETQYF
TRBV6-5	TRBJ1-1	CASSYSGQRKAFF
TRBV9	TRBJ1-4	CASSVAGWGKLFF
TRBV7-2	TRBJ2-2	CASSSPAGELFF
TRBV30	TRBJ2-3	CAWSVQRRSTDTQYF
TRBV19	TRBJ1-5	CASSRAGYSNQPQHF
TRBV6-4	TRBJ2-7	CASGGTGSSYEQYF
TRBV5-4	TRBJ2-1	CASSHMSVGSYNEQFF
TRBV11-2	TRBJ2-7	CASSSLYYEQYF
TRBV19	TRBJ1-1	CASTMRVRGTEAFF
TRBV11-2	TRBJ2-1	CASSLSRTQQFF
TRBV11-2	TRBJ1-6	CASSLGTGNSPLHF
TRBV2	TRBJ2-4	CASSQLGSQLLAKNIQYF
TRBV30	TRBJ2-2	CAWSVGGTGNTGELFF
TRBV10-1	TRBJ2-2	CASSEDPTGRELFF
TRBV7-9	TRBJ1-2	CASSLAPDPRNGYTF
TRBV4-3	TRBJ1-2	CASSQEFTANYGYTF
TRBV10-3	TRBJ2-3	CAISGPDRGSGDTQYF
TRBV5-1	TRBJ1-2	CASSPIQGADGYTF
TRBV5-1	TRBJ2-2	CASSQGNTGELFF
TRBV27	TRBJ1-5	CASRPTGTAPRYSNQPQHF
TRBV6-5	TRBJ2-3	CASTRTGGTDTQYF
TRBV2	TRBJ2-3	CASAGQRATDTQYF
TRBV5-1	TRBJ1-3	CASSIDGSSGNTIYF
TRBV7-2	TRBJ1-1	CASSSPAPMNTEAFF
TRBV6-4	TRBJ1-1	CASSVREGTEAFF
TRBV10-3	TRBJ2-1	CAISAQTSGSRNEQFF
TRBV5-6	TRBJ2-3	CASSAIGQSTDTQYF
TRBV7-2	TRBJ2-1	CASSLDGRQARSYNEQFF
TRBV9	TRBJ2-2	CASSVEGQGATGELFF
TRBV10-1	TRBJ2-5	CASSGTGQQETQYF
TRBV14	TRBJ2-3	CASSQDWNGVQYF
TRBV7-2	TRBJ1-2	CASSEGQVAFGYTF
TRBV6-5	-	CATTTRTGNEQYF
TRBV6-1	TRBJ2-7	CASMQGAREQYF
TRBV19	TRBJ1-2	CASSIVGSSGYTF
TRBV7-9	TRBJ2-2	CASSRGEENTGELFF
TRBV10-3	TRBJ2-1	CAISWNSYNEQFF
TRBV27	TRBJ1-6	CASSFRGLNSPLHF
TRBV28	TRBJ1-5	CASGQVDSNQPQHF
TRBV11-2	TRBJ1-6	CASSSSTGGYNSPLHF
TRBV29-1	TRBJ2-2	CSVEDQGGTGELFF
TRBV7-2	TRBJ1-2	CASSSQGTLGYGYTF
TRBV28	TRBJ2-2	CASSLRIGELFF
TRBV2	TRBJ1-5	CASSGRQGLNQPQHF
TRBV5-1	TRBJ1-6	CASSNAGDSPLHF
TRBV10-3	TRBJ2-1	CAISEGIAGVGEQFF
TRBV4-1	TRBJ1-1	CASSLTGDGRTEAFF
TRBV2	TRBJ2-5	CASTRDGTSQETQYF
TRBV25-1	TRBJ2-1	CASSPAIGLAGPTNEQFF
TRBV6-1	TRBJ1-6	CASKQGVGSPLHF
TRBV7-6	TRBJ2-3	CASSLAGASTDTQYF